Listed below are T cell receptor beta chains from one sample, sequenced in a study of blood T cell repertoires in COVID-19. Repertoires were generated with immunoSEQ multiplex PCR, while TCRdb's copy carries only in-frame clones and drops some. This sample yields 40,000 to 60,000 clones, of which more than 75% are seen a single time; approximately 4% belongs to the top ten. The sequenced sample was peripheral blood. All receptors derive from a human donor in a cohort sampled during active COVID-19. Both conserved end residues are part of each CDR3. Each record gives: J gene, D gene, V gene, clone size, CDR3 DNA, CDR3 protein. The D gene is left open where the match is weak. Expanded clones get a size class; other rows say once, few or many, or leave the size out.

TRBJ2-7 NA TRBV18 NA TGTGCCAGCCACCACGGGCTAGCCCAAGGACACGAGCAGTACTTC CASHHGLAQGHEQYF
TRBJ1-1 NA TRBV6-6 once TGTGCCAGCACCTCCGGGCGGGAAGGGATCACTGAAGCTTTCTTT CASTSGREGITEAFF
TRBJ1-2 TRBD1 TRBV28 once TGTGCCAGCAGTCCGCCGGGACAGAGCGGCTACACCTTC CASSPPGQSGYTF
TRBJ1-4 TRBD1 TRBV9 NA TGTGCCAGCAAGAAGGGACAGGGGAATGAAAAACTGTTTTTT CASKKGQGNEKLFF
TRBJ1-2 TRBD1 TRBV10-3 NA TGTGCCATCAACAGAGGGACCCTAAAGACGACAGGGGGGTATGGCTACACCTTC CAINRGTLKTTGGYGYTF
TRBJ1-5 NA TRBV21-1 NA TGTGCCAGAACACAGGGGGCCCGAAGCAATCAGCCCCAGCATTTT CARTQGARSNQPQHF
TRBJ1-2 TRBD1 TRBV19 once TGTGCCAGCGAAAGGCCCGGGACAGGGGGCAATGGCTACACCTTC CASERPGTGGNGYTF
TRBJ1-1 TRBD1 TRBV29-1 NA TGCAGCGTTTACAGGGGGGTTAACACTGAAGCTTTCTTT CSVYRGVNTEAFF
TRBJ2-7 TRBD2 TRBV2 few TGTGCCAGCAGTGCGAGACTAGCGGGAGGATCCGAGCAGTACTTC CASSARLAGGSEQYF
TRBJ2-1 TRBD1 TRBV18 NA TGTGCCAGCTCACCAGGGACAGGGAGCAATGAGCAGTTCTTC CASSPGTGSNEQFF
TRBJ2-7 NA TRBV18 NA TGTGCCAGCTCACCGCAGGGCAGGGGAGTAAGCTACGAGCAGTACTTC CASSPQGRGVSYEQYF
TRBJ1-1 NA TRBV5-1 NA TGCGCCAGCAGCCTTGCCGGCGGGGCGGGTTTGAACACTGAAGCTTTCTTT CASSLAGGAGLNTEAFF
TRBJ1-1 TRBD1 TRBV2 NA TGTGCCAGCAGAACTGGACAGGGCGGTTCGGCTTTCTTT CASRTGQGGSAFF
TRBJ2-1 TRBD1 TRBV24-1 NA TGTGCCACCAGTGATTCAGCTAGGGGACAGGGGAATGAGCAGTTCTTC CATSDSARGQGNEQFF
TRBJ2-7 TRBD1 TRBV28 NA TGTGCCAGCAGTTTATCCGGGACAGGGAAGTACGAGCAGTACTTC CASSLSGTGKYEQYF
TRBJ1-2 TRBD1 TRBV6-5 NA TGTGCCAGCAGTTCCCCGGGACAGGTCGATAATGGCTACACCTTC CASSSPGQVDNGYTF
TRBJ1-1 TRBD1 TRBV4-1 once TGCGCCAGCAGCAAGGTAATAGGACAGGGGCGAATGAACACTGAAGCTTTCTTT CASSKVIGQGRMNTEAFF
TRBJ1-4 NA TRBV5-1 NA TGCGCCAGCTCCGAGACAGTGTCTAATGAAAAACTGTTTTTT CASSETVSNEKLFF
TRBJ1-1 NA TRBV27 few TGTGCCAGCAGTTTATCCCTACCGATACTGAACACTGAAGCTTTCTTT CASSLSLPILNTEAFF
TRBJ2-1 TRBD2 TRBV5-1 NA TGCGCCAGCAATGGAGCTAGCGGGAGGAACAATGAGCAGTTCTTC CASNGASGRNNEQFF
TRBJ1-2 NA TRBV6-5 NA TGTGCCAGCAGTTACTCGAGGCACAGGGCCTATGGCTACACCTTC CASSYSRHRAYGYTF
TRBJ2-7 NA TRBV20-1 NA TGCAGTGCTAGTGTCGGCGGGGGCGCCCGATCTCGGGAGCAGTACTTC CSASVGGGARSREQYF
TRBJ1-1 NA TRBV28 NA TGTGCCAGCAGAACTCCTCGGGACACTCATTCTGAAGCTTTCTTT CASRTPRDTHSEAFF
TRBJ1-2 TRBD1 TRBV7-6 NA TGTGCCAGCAGCTTAGCCATCGGGACAGGGGGGCGAGGCTACACCTTC CASSLAIGTGGRGYTF
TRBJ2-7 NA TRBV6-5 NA TGTGCCAGCCTTAGCGGTTCGGGCTACGAGCAGTACTTC CASLSGSGYEQYF
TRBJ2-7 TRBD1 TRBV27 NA TGTGCCAGCACGTCCGCCCGGGACAGGAGTCCCTACGAGCAGTACTTC CASTSARDRSPYEQYF